In this sample, the clone carrying this T cell receptor beta chain is large. This sample was taken from a study of circulating CD8 cells and anti-PD-1 response in melanoma. The germline gives CDR1 MDHEN, CDR2 SYDVKM. Trimming took 3 bases from V and 4 from J; bases not matched to a gene: 8. The CDR3 loop spans 15 amino acids. The QIAseq Immune Repertoire TCR panel built the libraries from 15 ng of total RNA. TCRdb recomputed calls from the reads with MiXCR, one row per CDR3 protein. This table holds more than 1,000 distinct CDR3 sequences, 6.3% found once. From live CD3+CD8+TCRalphabeta+ cells, four PD-1 and/or TIGIT subsets were sorted.

V is TRBV28 and J is TRBJ1-2; 7 bases match TRBD1. The sequence was collected from a human donor with melanoma. The material sequenced was CD8+ T cells from PBMCs, taken at baseline or after one month of anti-PD-1 therapy (not recorded which). The CDR3 nucleotides read TGTGCCAGCAGTTTGACTGGGACAGACGTCTATGGCTACACCTTC. It specifies CASSLTGTDVYGYTF.